Below, one T cell receptor beta chain is given with its context. Per the original methods: Using reference gene primer amplification, nucleated cell counts were estimated. The method was immunoSEQ multiplex PCR; TCRdb's version includes in-frame clones alone and lacks a portion of them. Clone size and V and J calls were adopted from that table, with D and trimming inferred from the DNA. Of about 240,000 clones in the sample, roughly 85% are singletons; the top ten hold 3.6%. These data are taken from a study of blood T cell repertoires in COVID-19. Study-wide context: Italy, Spain and the United States were the sources of the convalescent and acute COVID-19 samples.

After removal of 5 bases from V and 4 bases from J, the junction contained 4 bases not matched to a gene. CDR3 size: 13 residues. From germline, CDR1 is LNHDA and CDR2 SQIVND (reference sequence). Enrollees, about 18 to 95 years old, lived in 24 US areas. Within 2 weeks before study entry, exposed participants met a COVID-19 case. This sequence was found in a woman aged 35 to 49 who had been exposed to COVID-19. V is TRBV19 and J is TRBJ1-1; TRBD1 matches at 7 bases. Sequencing was performed on PBMCs or T cells enriched from blood (not recorded which). The CDR3 spells CASSLGQATEAFF. The CDR3 coding sequence is TGTGCCAGTAGTTTAGGACAGGCCACTGAAGCTTTCTTT.